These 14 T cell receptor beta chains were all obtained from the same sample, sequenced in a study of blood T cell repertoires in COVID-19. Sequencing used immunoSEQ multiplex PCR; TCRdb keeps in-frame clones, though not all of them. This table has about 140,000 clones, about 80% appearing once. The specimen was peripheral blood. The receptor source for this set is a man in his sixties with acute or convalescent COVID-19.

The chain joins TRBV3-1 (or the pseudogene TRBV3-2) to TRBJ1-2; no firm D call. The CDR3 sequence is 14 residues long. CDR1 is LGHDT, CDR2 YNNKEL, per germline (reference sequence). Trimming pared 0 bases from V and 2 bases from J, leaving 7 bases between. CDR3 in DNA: TGTGCCAGCAGCCAAGAAGCAGGCAACTATGGCTACACCTTC. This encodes CASSQEAGNYGYTF.

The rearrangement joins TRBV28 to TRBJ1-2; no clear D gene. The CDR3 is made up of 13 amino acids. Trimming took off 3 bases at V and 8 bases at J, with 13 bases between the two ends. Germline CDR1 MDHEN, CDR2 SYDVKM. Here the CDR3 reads CASSFEGRGGYTF. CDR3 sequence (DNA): TGTGCCAGCAGTTTCGAGGGCCGCGGGGGCTACACCTTC.

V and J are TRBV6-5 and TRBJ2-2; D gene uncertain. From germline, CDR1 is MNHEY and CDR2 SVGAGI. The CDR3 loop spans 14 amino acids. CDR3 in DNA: TGTGCTTCACTCCTGCTATTAAACACCGGGGAGCTGTTTTTT. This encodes CASLLLLNTGELFF.

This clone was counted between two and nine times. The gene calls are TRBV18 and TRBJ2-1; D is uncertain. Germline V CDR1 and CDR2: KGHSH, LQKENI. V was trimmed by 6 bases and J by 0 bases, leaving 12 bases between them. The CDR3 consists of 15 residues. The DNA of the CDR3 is TGTGCCAGCTCCCCTTCACAGAGCTCCTACAATGAGCAGTTCTTC. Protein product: CASSPSQSSYNEQFF.

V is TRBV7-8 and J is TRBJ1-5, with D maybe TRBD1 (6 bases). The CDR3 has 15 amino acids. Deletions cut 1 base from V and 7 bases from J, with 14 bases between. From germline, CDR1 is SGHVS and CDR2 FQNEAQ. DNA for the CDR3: TGTGCCAGCAGCTTAGTCATGGGGGCGAGCCAGCCCCAGCATTTT. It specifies CASSLVMGASQPQHF. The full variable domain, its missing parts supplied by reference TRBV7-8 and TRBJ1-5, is GAGVSQSPRYKVAKRGQDVALRCDPISGHVSLFWYQQALGQGPEFLTYFQNEAQLDKSGLPSDRFFAERPEGSVSTLKIQRTQQEDSAVYLCASSLVMGASQPQHFGDGTRLSIL.

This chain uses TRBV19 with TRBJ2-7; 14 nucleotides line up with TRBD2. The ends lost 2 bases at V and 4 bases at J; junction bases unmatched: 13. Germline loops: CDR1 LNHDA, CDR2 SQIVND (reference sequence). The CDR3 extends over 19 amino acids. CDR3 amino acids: CASSIRKGGTSGRRYEQYF. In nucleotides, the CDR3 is TGTGCCAGTAGTATACGTAAGGGGGGGACTAGCGGGAGACGATACGAGCAGTACTTC.

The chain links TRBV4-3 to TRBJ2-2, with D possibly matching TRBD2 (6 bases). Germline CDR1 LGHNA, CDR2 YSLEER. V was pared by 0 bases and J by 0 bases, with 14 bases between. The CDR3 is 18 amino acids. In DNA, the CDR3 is TGCGCCAGCAGCCAAGAACCGGCGGGGCTATCGAACACCGGGGAGCTGTTTTTT. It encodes CASSQEPAGLSNTGELFF.

The CDR3 loop reads CASSPRGGAWDYGYTF. The CDR3 coding sequence is TGTGCCAGTAGTCCCCGGGGAGGGGCCTGGGACTATGGCTACACCTTC. This chain links TRBV19 with TRBJ1-2, with D tentatively TRBD1 (5 bases). The CDR3 has 16 amino acids. V lost 5 bases and J lost 3, with 19 bases in between. Germline-derived CDR1 and CDR2 are LNHDA and SQIVND (reference sequence).

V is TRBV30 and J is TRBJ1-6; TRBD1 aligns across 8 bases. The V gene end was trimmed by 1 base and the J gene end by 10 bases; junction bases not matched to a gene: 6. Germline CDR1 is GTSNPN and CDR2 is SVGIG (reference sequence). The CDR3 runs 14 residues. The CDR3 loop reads CAWSADRGQSPLHF. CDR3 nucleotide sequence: TGTGCCTGGAGTGCTGACAGGGGTCAATCACCCCTCCACTTT.

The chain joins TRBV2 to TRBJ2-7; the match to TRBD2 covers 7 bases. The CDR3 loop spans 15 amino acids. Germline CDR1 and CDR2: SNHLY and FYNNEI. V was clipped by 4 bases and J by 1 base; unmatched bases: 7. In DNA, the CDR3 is TGTGCCAGCAGTGTAAGGCGGGAGTGGTCCTACGAGCAGTACTTC. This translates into CASSVRREWSYEQYF. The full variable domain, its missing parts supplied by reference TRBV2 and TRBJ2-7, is EPEVTQTPSHQVTQMGQEVILRCVPISNHLYFYWYRQILGQKVEFLVSFYNNEISEKSEIFDDQFSVERPDGSNFTLKIRSTKLEDSAMYFCASSVRREWSYEQYFGPGTRLTVT.

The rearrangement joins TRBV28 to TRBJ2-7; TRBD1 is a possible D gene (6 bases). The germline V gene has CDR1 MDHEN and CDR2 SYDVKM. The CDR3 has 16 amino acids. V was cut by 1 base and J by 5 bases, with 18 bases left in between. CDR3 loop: CASSLYSGTLSNEQYF. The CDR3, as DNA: TGTGCCAGCAGTTTATATTCCGGGACATTATCCAACGAGCAGTACTTC.

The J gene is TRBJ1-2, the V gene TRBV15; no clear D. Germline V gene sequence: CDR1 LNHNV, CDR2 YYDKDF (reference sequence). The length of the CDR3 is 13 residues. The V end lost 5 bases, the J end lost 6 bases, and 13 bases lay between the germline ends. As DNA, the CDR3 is TGTGCCACCAGCGGGCCTCACGGGGATGGCTACACCTTC. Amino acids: CATSGPHGDGYTF.

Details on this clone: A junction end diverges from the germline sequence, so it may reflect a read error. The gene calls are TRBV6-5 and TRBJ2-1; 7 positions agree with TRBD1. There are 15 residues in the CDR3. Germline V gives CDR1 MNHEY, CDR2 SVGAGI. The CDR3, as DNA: TGTGCCAGCAGTTACGGTGGCAGGTCGCCGACAGGGATTCTCTTC. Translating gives CASSYGGRSPTGILF.

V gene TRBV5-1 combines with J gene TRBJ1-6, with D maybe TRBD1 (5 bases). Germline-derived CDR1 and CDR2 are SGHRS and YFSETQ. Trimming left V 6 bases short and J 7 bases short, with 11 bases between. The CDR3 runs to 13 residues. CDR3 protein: CASTETENSPLHF. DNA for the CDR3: TGCGCCAGCACCGAGACAGAAAATTCACCCCTCCACTTT.